The rows below give T cell receptor beta chains drawn from one sample of a study of T-cell memory formation after mild COVID-19. MiXCR, applied by TCRdb to the 5' RACE reads, yields one record per CDR3 protein. Of under 250,000 distinct CDR3 sequences in the sample, around 30% were seen once. Sequenced sample: PBMCs or a T cell subset sorted from them (not recorded which). Source of these receptors: an adult woman who had mild COVID-19 (a few samples of this study predate the infection). Cell type and time point are not known. Both conserved end residues are part of each CDR3. Fields, in order: clone size, J gene, D gene, V gene, CDR3 protein, CDR3 DNA. The D gene is left open where the match is weak. Part of the rows lack a size; the others show once, few, many or a class for expanded clones.

NA | TRBJ1-1 | NA | TRBV6-6 | CASSYQDRNTEAFF | TGTGCCAGCAGTTACCAGGACAGGAACACTGAAGCTTTCTTT
NA | TRBJ2-1 | TRBD2 | TRBV5-1 | CASSAPGLGVQTEQFF | TGCGCCAGCAGCGCTCCGGGACTAGGGGTCCAAACTGAGCAGTTCTTC
NA | TRBJ1-5 | TRBD1 | TRBV20-1 | CSGSGTGDGQPQHF | TGCAGTGGCTCCGGGACAGGGGATGGTCAGCCCCAGCATTTT
NA | TRBJ1-1 | TRBD1 | TRBV18 | CASSPATGKANTEAFF | TGTGCCAGCTCACCTGCGACAGGGAAGGCGAACACTGAAGCTTTCTTT
few | TRBJ2-7 | NA | TRBV7-9 | CASSFGPRTPSYEQYF | TGTGCCAGCAGCTTCGGTCCCAGGACTCCCTCCTACGAGCAGTACTTC
few | TRBJ2-3 | NA | TRBV18 | CASSPRTSSTDTQYF | TGTGCCAGCTCACCACGGACTTCTAGCACAGATACGCAGTATTTT
once | TRBJ2-1 | NA | TRBV5-1 | CASSFSGPPAEGQFF | TGCGCCAGCAGCTTTTCCGGGCCCCCGGCAGAGGGGCAGTTCTTC
NA | TRBJ2-3 | TRBD1 | TRBV5-8 | CASSSPWDSRTDTQYF | TGTGCCAGCAGCTCCCCATGGGACAGCCGCACAGATACGCAGTATTTT
few | TRBJ2-1 | TRBD2 | TRBV28 | CASSRRLAAYSGEQFF | TGTGCCAGCAGTCGTCGACTAGCGGCTTATTCCGGCGAGCAGTTCTTC
NA | TRBJ1-6 | NA | TRBV29-1 | CSFSDGVNSPLHF | TGCAGCTTTTCCGACGGTGTTAATTCACCCCTCCACTTT
NA | TRBJ2-1 | NA | TRBV24-1 | CATSARGEQFF | TGTGCCACCAGTGCCCGTGGTGAGCAGTTCTTC
NA | TRBJ1-1 | TRBD1 | TRBV3-1 | CASSPDRGWTEAFF | TGTGCCAGCAGCCCGGACAGGGGTTGGACTGAAGCTTTCTTT
NA | TRBJ1-2 | NA | TRBV10-3 | CAISESGRNYGYTF | TGTGCCATCAGTGAGTCGGGCAGAAACTATGGCTACACCTTC
NA | TRBJ2-5 | TRBD1 | TRBV12-3/TRBV12-4 | CASSPLYRGRGETQYF | TGTGCCAGCAGTCCCTTATACAGGGGGCGCGGAGAGACCCAGTACTTC
once | TRBJ1-3 | NA | TRBV6-1 | CASRNPTDGNTIYF | TGTGCCAGCAGAAATCCGACAGACGGAAACACCATATATTTT
few | TRBJ1-5 | TRBD1 | TRBV19 | CASSISRGRLSNQPQHF | TGTGCCAGTAGTATTAGCAGGGGGCGCCTCAGCAATCAGCCCCAGCATTTT
many | TRBJ1-5 | NA | TRBV24-1 | CATSDSGRGIGNQPQHF | TGTGCCACCAGTGATAGTGGCAGGGGTATAGGCAATCAGCCCCAGCATTTT
NA | TRBJ2-6 | NA | TRBV7-9 | CASSHPGGVGANVLTF | TGTGCCAGCAGCCACCCGGGTGGGGTTGGGGCCAACGTCCTGACTTTC
few | TRBJ2-2 | NA | TRBV10-3 | CAISPLGTTNTGELFF | TGTGCCATCAGTCCATTGGGAACAACGAACACCGGGGAGCTGTTTTTT
few | TRBJ2-7 | TRBD1 | TRBV6-2/TRBV6-3 | CASSPTGVDYEQYF | TGTGCCAGCAGTCCGACAGGGGTTGATTACGAGCAGTACTTC
few | TRBJ2-7 | TRBD2 | TRBV20-1 | CSAPGLARHEQYF | TGCAGTGCTCCGGGACTAGCGAGACACGAGCAGTACTTC
NA | TRBJ2-1 | NA | TRBV5-1 | CASSAQGGNNEQFF | TGCGCCAGCAGCGCCCAGGGAGGAAACAATGAGCAGTTCTTC
few | TRBJ2-1 | NA | TRBV6-6 | CASSAGASEEQFF | TGTGCCAGCAGTGCAGGGGCTAGCGAAGAGCAGTTCTTC
NA | TRBJ2-7 | NA | TRBV20-1 | CSARDPGTSSYEQYF | TGCAGTGCTAGGGACCCAGGGACCAGCTCCTACGAGCAGTACTTC
NA | TRBJ2-7 | TRBD2 | TRBV5-1 | CASSSPGLESYEQYF | TGCGCCAGCAGCTCCCCGGGACTAGAAAGTTACGAGCAGTACTTC
few | TRBJ1-2 | NA | TRBV12-3/TRBV12-4 | CASTISTPGYGYTF | TGTGCCAGCACCATTAGTACCCCCGGGTATGGCTACACCTTC
few | TRBJ2-3 | TRBD2 | TRBV7-6 | CASSSLLAGEVSGTDTQYF | TGTGCCAGCAGCTCGTTACTAGCGGGAGAGGTATCTGGCACAGATACGCAGTATTTT
NA | TRBJ2-3 | NA | TRBV29-1 | CSVDGTDTQYF | TGCAGCGTTGATGGCACAGATACGCAGTATTTT